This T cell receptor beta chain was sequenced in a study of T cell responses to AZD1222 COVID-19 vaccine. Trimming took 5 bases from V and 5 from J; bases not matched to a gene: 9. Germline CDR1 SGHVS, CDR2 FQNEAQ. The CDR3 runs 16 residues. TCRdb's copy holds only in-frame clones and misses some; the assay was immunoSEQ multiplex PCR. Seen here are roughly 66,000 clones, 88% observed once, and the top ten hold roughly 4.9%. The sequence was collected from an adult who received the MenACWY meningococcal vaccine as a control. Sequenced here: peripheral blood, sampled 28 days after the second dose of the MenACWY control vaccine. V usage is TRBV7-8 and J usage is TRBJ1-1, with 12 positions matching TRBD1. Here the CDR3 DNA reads TGTGCCAGCAGCGGAGGGACAGGGGGCGCCTTTACTGAAGCTTTCTTT. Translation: CASSGGTGGAFTEAFF.